The 15 T cell receptor beta chains presented below share a single source sample, sequenced in a study of human T cells and chemical hapten exposure. TCRdb reprocessed the RACE reads with MiXCR, giving one entry per CDR3 protein. Here the sample spans about 160,000 distinct CDR3 sequences, roughly 25% being singletons. Regarding time point: patch test 3, about 24 weeks after DPC sensitization. As for treatment: therapeutic diphenylcyclopropenone sensitization with weekly scalp DPC. This specimen consisted of whole blood, obtained in connection with sensitization to the hapten diphenylcyclopropenone (DPC). These receptors originate from a woman between 18 and 30 years old with alopecia areata. Some clones in this sample may be carry-over from other donors' samples.

The J gene is TRBJ2-4, the V gene TRBV21-1; the table's D gene call, TRBD1, was not cross checked with the DNA. TRBV21-1 is an annotated pseudogene. The CDR3 is made up of 17 amino acids. The CDR3 is CASSKKGTVGAKNIQYF. The CDR3 nucleotides read TGTGCCAGCAGCAAAAAGGGGACCGTGGGGGCCAAAAACATTCAGTACTTC.

This chain connects TRBV29-1 to TRBJ2-5, with 7 bases aligning to TRBD1. This CDR3 is 14 amino acids long. Losses at the gene ends were 3 bases for V and 7 bases for J; bases not matched to a gene: 11. Germline CDR1 is SQVTM and CDR2 is ANQGSEA. CDR3 in amino acids: CSVDRIGTVSTQYF. The CDR3 region has the DNA TGCAGCGTTGATAGGATTGGGACAGTTTCGACCCAGTACTTC.

The sample holds many counts of this clonotype. CDR3 in amino acids: CASSLAFRTSGRGETQYF. The CDR3 DNA reads TGTGCCAGCAGCTTAGCGTTCAGGACTAGCGGGAGGGGGGAGACCCAGTACTTC. The chain recombines TRBV7-6 with TRBJ2-5, with 15 positions matching TRBD2. Trimming removed 0 bases from V and 5 bases from J; junction bases left unmatched: 7. The CDR3 is 18 residues long. The germline V gene encodes CDR1 SGHVS and CDR2 FNYEAQ.

This chain joins TRBV21-1 and TRBJ1-1; TRBD1, as called in the table, went unchecked against the DNA. TRBV21-1 is classified as a pseudogene. The CDR3 has 9 amino acids. CDR3 amino acids: CASNLRGFF. CDR3 sequence (DNA): TGTGCCAGCAACCTCAGGGGTTTCTTT.

This clonotype came up many times. The junction and the germline gene differ at one end; a read error may be behind it. The gene calls are TRBV20-1 and TRBJ2-5; no definite D call. The CDR3 spans 14 residues. Germline V gene sequence: CDR1 DFQATT, CDR2 SNEGSKA (reference sequence). The CDR3 DNA reads TGCAGTGCCAGAGCCGGGCCCCACCCAGAGACCCAGTACTTC. As protein: CSARAGPHPETQYF.

The V gene is TRBV5-8, the J gene TRBJ2-1; tentatively, D is TRBD1 or TRBD2 (5 bases each). V lost 4 bases, J lost 15 bases, and 17 bases lay in between. The germline V gene encodes CDR1 SGHTS and CDR2 YDEGEE. The CDR3 has 12 residues. CDR3 protein: CASSVTGTRLFF. The DNA of the CDR3 is TGTGCCAGCAGCGTCACCGGGACCCGGCTGTTCTTC.

This sequence joins TRBV10-3 and TRBJ1-1, with D possibly TRBD1 on 5 matching bases. CDR1 is ENHRY, CDR2 SYGVKD, per germline. V lost 1 base, J lost 1 base, and 7 bases lay in between. This CDR3 has 14 residues. The DNA of the CDR3 is TGTGCCATCAGTGAGTTCCAGGGGAACACTGAAGCTTTCTTT. Translating it yields CAISEFQGNTEAFF.

V usage is TRBV18 and J usage is TRBJ1-1, with D perhaps matching TRBD1 (6 bases). The CDR3 is made up of 14 amino acids. V was shortened by 4 bases and J by 3 bases, with 12 bases between the two germline ends. The germline gives CDR1 KGHSH, CDR2 LQKENI. CDR3 nucleotide sequence: TGTGCCAGCTCACAACAGGGAGGATACACTGAAGCTTTCTTT. It is translated as CASSQQGGYTEAFF.

This sequence joins TRBV6-2 or TRBV6-3 and TRBJ1-6; D gene uncertain. The CDR3 length is 17 residues. The germline V and J ends were trimmed by 7 bases and 4 bases, with 20 bases remaining between them. From germline, CDR1 is MNHEY and CDR2 SVGEGT. In DNA form, the CDR3 reads TGTGCCAGCAAATCGGAGGCCAGAAAAATTTATAATTCACCCCTCCACTTT. It specifies CASKSEARKIYNSPLHF.

This chain joins TRBV4-1 and TRBJ2-3, with D unresolved. The CDR3 is made up of 14 amino acids. Germline lookup yields CDR1 MGHRA and CDR2 YSYEKL. V gave up 3 bases and J gave up 2 bases, with 9 bases separating them. CDR3: CASSHVDFTDTQYF. The CDR3 nucleotides are TGCGCCAGCAGCCACGTGGATTTCACAGATACGCAGTATTTT.

This clonotype occurred a few times. CDR3 residues: CSVEGSAYNEQFF. CDR3 coding DNA: TGCAGCGTTGAAGGCTCGGCTTACAATGAGCAGTTCTTC. The V call is TRBV29-1, the J call TRBJ2-1, with unresolved D. The CDR3 has 13 residues. Looked up from germline, CDR1 is SQVTM and CDR2 is ANQGSEA. V was pared by 1 base and J by 4 bases, with 8 bases between.

This clonotype was counted at least ten times. The genes are TRBV10-3 and TRBJ2-7; D gene unclear. This CDR3 has 10 residues. The V and J ends lost 11 bases and 5 bases respectively, with 10 bases between them. Germline values: CDR1 ENHRY, CDR2 SYGVKD. DNA of the CDR3: TGTGCCCCCCCAGTCCACGAGCAGTACTTC. Residues: CAPPVHEQYF.

V is TRBV20-1 and J is TRBJ1-1; the D is unclear. The V gene's germline CDR1 is DFQATT and CDR2 SNEGSKA (reference sequence). The CDR3 has 14 residues. The germline V and J ends were trimmed by 2 bases and 1 base, with 11 bases remaining between them. The DNA for the CDR3 is TGCAGTGCTAGAAAAGACGGGTCGAACACTGAAGCTTTCTTT. This gives the protein CSARKDGSNTEAFF.

The chain links TRBV15 to TRBJ2-7, with D uncertain. The CDR3 is 13 amino acids. Between the trimmed V and J ends, which lost 0 bases and 6 bases, there was a span of 9 bases. Germline CDR1 LNHNV, CDR2 YYDKDF (reference sequence). The CDR3 region is CATSRDPTFEQYF. CDR3 bases: TGTGCCACCAGCAGAGATCCCACTTTCGAGCAGTACTTC. The full variable domain, rest sourced from reference TRBV15 and TRBJ2-7, is DAMVIQNPRYQVTQFGKPVTLSCSQTLNHNVMYWYQQKSSQAPKLLFHYYDKDFNNEADTPDNFQSRRPNTSFCFLDIRSPGLGDTAMYLCATSRDPTFEQYFGPGTRLTVT.

This clonotype is a singleton in its sample. The V and J genes are TRBV4-1 and TRBJ2-7; D is unclear. Trimming pared 1 base from V and 4 bases from J, leaving 17 bases between. The CDR3 is 16 amino acids. In germline, CDR1 is MGHRA, CDR2 YSYEKL. The CDR3 loop is CASSQVSGQRIYEQYF. The DNA for the CDR3 is TGCGCCAGCAGCCAAGTGAGTGGGCAACGGATTTACGAGCAGTACTTC.